This paragraph reports one T cell receptor beta chain. The CDR3 has 12 residues. CDR1 SGHTA and CDR2 FQGNSA come from the germline V gene. The ends were cut back, 1 base at V and 9 bases at J, with 7 bases in the middle. These data come from a study of control samples from healthy donors and cancer patients. This table comes from immunoSEQ multiplex PCR, and its TCRdb copy is limited to in-frame clones, with some not included. This sample carries approximately 150,000 clones, around 90% of them seen once, and the ten largest clones take around 2%. The clonotype originates from a woman aged 35 to 49 in good health. This sequence joins TRBV7-2 and TRBJ2-1; no reliable D call. The sequenced material came from blood. CDR3 loop: CASSLVLAEQFF. Written as DNA, the CDR3 is TGTGCCAGCAGCTTAGTTCTGGCTGAGCAGTTCTTC.